These T cell receptor beta chains were read from a single sample in a study of blood T cells in healthy people across ages. TCRdb independently ran MiXCR on the 5' RACE reads; one entry per CDR3 protein. Of 920,000 or so distinct CDR3 sequences in the sample, 45% are singletons; the top ten hold 15% to 20%. The sequencing input was blood. These receptors came from a woman aged 55 to 70 in good health. The CDR3 runs from the conserved cysteine through the conserved F or W. A D gene is named only where the DNA matches it firmly. Size values are once, few and many counts, or a class for expanded clones, and some rows have none.

CDR3nt,CDR3aa,j_gene,abundance,d_gene,v_gene
TGCGCCAGCAGCCAGTCCCCCGGGGGGAGGACTGAAGCTTTCTTT,CASSQSPGGRTEAFF,TRBJ1-1,.,.,TRBV4-1
TGTGCCAGCAGCGCACGTGGTAACCAAGAGACCCAGTACTTC,CASSARGNQETQYF,TRBJ2-5,few,.,TRBV7-6
TGTGCCAGCAGCCCCTCAGGGATCGGGCTAGCGGGAGGCAATGAGCAGTTCTTC,CASSPSGIGLAGGNEQFF,TRBJ2-1,.,TRBD2,TRBV11-1
TGTGCCAGCTCACCACCAGGGAGGGAGGGTGAGCAGTTCTTC,CASSPPGREGEQFF,TRBJ2-1,.,TRBD2,TRBV18
TGCGCCAGCAGTCCCATCCTAGCGGGATCAGGAGAGACCCAGTACTTC,CASSPILAGSGETQYF,TRBJ2-5,.,TRBD2,TRBV5-1
TGTGCCAGCCGGGGACTAGCGGGAGTATATGAGCAGTTCTTC,CASRGLAGVYEQFF,TRBJ2-1,.,TRBD2,TRBV2
TGTGCCAGCAGTCCCCTCGGCCTAGAATTCTACAATGAGCAGTTCTTC,CASSPLGLEFYNEQFF,TRBJ2-1,.,.,TRBV6-6
TGTGCCAGCATGGGAGGGGACAGGGGCTACAATGAGCAGTTCTTC,CASMGGDRGYNEQFF,TRBJ2-1,.,TRBD1,TRBV27
TGTGCCAGCAGGAGTATAGCGGGAGGGACATTCATTCAGTACTTC,CASRSIAGGTFIQYF,TRBJ2-4,.,TRBD2,TRBV2
TGTGCCAGCAGCCCGGGGGGATCGGGTGAAAAACTGTTTTTT,CASSPGGSGEKLFF,TRBJ1-4,.,.,TRBV7-9
TGTGCCAGCAGCCAAGGGGTGGTTACCACTGAAGCTTTCTTT,CASSQGVVTTEAFF,TRBJ1-1,few,.,TRBV14
TGTGCCAGCAGCTTAAAAATCCGCTACGAGCAGTACTTC,CASSLKIRYEQYF,TRBJ2-7,many,.,TRBV7-2
TGTGCCAGCAGCCCAGCTTGGGACTCCACCTACGAGCAGTTCTTC,CASSPAWDSTYEQFF,TRBJ2-1,.,.,TRBV9
TGTGCCAGCTGCGTTGCTAGCGGGGGCACAGATACGCAGTATTTT,CASCVASGGTDTQYF,TRBJ2-3,few,TRBD2,TRBV12-3/TRBV12-4
TGTGCCACCAGCAGAGGATTTCGTCGGCAGACGGGCCGACCCTACGAGCAGTACTTC,CATSRGFRRQTGRPYEQYF,TRBJ2-7,.,.,TRBV15
TGTGCCAGCAGTGAAGCGCAGGGACGGCCTTTGAACACTGAAGCTTTCTTT,CASSEAQGRPLNTEAFF,TRBJ1-1,.,.,TRBV2
TGCAGTGCTTGGGCCGGGATTCTCGGTACGCAGTATTTT,CSAWAGILGTQYF,TRBJ2-3,.,.,TRBV20-1
TGCAGTGCTAGTAAGGGGTTCAGCAATCAGCCCCAGCATTTT,CSASKGFSNQPQHF,TRBJ1-5,.,.,TRBV20-1
TGCAGTGCTGGGAGATTACAGGGGGCCTACGAGCAGTACTTC,CSAGRLQGAYEQYF,TRBJ2-7,.,TRBD1,TRBV20-1
TGTGCCAGCAGTTACTCGGGTGGGGTCTTCTACGAGCAGTACTTC,CASSYSGGVFYEQYF,TRBJ2-7,.,.,TRBV6-6
TGCGCCAGCAGCTTGGGGGTTAGCGGGAGAGTCGATGAGCAGTTCTTC,CASSLGVSGRVDEQFF,TRBJ2-1,.,TRBD2,TRBV5-1
TGCAGTGCTGCACACCGCTCTGGGGCCAACGTCCTGACTTTC,CSAAHRSGANVLTF,TRBJ2-6,few,.,TRBV20-1
TGTGCCAGCAGCTGGGGACAGGGTAAAGCCTACGAGCAGTACTTC,CASSWGQGKAYEQYF,TRBJ2-7,.,TRBD1,TRBV7-9
TGCGCCAGCAGCCGGATACAGGGGATAACCTACAATGAGCAGTTCTTC,CASSRIQGITYNEQFF,TRBJ2-1,.,TRBD1,TRBV5-1
TGCAGTGCACAGCCGGGACAGGGACAAGAGACCCAGTACTTC,CSAQPGQGQETQYF,TRBJ2-5,.,TRBD1,TRBV20-1
TGTGCCATCGGGGAAGGACGGTCTTTCTATGGCTACACCTTC,CAIGEGRSFYGYTF,TRBJ1-2,few,.,TRBV10-3
TGTGCCAGCAGCCAGGATAGCGGTTACAATGAGCAGTTCTTC,CASSQDSGYNEQFF,TRBJ2-1,many,.,TRBV4-2
TGTGCCAGCAGCTCCCGACGCCTCGGAGGAACTAGCGGTAATGAGCAGTTCTTC,CASSSRRLGGTSGNEQFF,TRBJ2-1,.,TRBD2,TRBV7-9